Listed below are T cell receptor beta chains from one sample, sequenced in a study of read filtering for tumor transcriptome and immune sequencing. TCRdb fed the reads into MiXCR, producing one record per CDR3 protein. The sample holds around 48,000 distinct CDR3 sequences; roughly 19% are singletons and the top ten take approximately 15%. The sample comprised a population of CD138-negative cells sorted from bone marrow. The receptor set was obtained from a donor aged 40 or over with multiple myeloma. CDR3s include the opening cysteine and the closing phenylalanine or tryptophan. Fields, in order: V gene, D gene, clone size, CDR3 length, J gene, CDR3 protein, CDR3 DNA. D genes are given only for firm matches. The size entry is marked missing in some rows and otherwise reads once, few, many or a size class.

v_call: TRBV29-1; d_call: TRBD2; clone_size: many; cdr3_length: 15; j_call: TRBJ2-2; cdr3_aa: CSVELAGANTGELFF; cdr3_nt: TGCAGCGTTGAACTAGCGGGCGCGAACACCGGGGAGCTGTTTTTT
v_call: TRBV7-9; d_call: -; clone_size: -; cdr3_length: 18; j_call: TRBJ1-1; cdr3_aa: CASGLRRGRYGVNTEAFF; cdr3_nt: TGTGCCAGCGGCTTAAGACGGGGCAGATATGGGGTGAACACTGAAGCTTTCTTT
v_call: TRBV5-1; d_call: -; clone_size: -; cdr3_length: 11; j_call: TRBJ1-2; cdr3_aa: CASSGFYGYTF; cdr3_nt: TGCGCCAGCAGTGGCTTCTATGGCTACACCTTC
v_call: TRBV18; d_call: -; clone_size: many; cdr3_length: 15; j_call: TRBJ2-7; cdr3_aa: CASSPRSGESYEQYF; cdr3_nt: TGTGCCAGCTCACCACGATCAGGGGAGTCCTACGAGCAGTACTTC
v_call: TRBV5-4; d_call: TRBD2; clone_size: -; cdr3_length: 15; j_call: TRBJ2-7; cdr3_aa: CASSFSSGGPYEQYF; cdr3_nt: TGTGCCAGCAGCTTTTCCTCGGGAGGGCCATACGAGCAGTACTTC
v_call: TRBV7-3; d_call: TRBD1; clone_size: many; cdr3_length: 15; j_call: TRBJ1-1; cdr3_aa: CASREQAGGSAEAFF; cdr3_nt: TGTGCCAGCAGGGAACAGGCAGGGGGCTCGGCTGAAGCTTTCTTT
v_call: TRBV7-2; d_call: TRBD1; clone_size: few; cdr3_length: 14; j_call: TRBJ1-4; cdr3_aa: CASSPDRGHEKLFF; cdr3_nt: TGTGCCAGCAGCCCTGACAGGGGGCATGAAAAACTGTTTTTT
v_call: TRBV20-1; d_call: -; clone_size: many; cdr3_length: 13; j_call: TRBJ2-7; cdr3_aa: CSASRQHLYEQYF; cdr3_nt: TGCAGTGCTAGCCGACAGCACCTCTACGAGCAGTACTTC
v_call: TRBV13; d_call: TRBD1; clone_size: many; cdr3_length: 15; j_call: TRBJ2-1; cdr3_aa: CASSQSGQGRNEQFF; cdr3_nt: TGTGCCAGCAGCCAGTCCGGACAGGGTAGGAATGAGCAGTTCTTC
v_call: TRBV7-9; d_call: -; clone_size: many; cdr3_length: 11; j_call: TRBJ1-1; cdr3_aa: CASSYGSEAFF; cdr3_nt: TGTGCCAGCAGCTATGGCAGTGAAGCTTTCTTT
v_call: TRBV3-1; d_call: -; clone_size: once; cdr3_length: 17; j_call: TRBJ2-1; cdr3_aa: CASSQDDSGMDDNEQFF; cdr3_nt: TGTGCCAGCAGCCAAGACGATTCTGGGATGGACGACAATGAGCAGTTCTTC
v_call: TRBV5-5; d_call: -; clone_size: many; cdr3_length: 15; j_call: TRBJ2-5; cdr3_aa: CASSLAWGGQETQYF; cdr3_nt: TGTGCCAGCAGCTTGGCCTGGGGTGGACAAGAGACCCAGTACTTC
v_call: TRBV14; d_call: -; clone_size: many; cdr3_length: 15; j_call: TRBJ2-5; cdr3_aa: CASSPGFGYQETQYF; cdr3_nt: TGTGCCAGCAGCCCCGGTTTTGGGTACCAAGAGACCCAGTACTTC
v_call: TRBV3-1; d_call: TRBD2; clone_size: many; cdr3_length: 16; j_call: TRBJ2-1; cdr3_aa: CASSHLAGGGNNEQFF; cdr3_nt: TGTGCCAGCAGCCACCTAGCGGGAGGAGGGAACAATGAGCAGTTCTTC
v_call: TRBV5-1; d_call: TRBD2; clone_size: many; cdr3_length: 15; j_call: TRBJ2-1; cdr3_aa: CASSRASGRANEQFF; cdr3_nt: TGCGCCAGCAGCCGCGCGAGCGGGAGGGCCAATGAGCAGTTCTTC
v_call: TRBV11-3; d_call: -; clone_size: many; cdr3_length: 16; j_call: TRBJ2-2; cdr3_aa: CASSLVGGQNTGELFF; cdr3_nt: TGTGCCAGCAGCTTAGTCGGGGGACAGAACACCGGGGAGCTGTTTTTT
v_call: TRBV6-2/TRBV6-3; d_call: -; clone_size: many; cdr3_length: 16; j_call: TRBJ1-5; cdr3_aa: CASSSPGRQANQPQHF; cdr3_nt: TGTGCCAGCAGTTCCCCTGGCCGACAGGCAAATCAGCCCCAGCATTTT
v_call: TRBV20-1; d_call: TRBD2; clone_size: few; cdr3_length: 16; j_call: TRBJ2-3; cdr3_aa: CSATSRGLGSTDTQYF; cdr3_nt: TGCAGTGCTACTAGCCGGGGACTAGGGAGCACAGATACGCAGTATTTT
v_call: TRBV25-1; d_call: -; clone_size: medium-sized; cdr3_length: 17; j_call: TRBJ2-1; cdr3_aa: CASSVGGTVSSYNEQFF; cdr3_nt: TGTGCCAGCAGTGTTGGCGGGACGGTGAGCTCCTACAATGAGCAGTTCTTC
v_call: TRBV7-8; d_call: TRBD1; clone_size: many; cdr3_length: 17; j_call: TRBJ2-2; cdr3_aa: CASSYGGTGGGTGELFF; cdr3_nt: TGTGCCAGCAGCTACGGCGGGACAGGGGGAGGGACCGGGGAGCTGTTTTTT
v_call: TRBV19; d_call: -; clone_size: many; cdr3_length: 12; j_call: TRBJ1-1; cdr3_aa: CASSYKVSEAFF; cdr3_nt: TGTGCCAGTAGTTACAAGGTCTCTGAAGCTTTCTTT
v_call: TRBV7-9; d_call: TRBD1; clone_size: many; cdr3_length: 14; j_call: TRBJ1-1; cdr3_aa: CASSSDRGVTEAFF; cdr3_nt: TGTGCCAGCAGCTCTGACAGGGGGGTTACTGAAGCTTTCTTT
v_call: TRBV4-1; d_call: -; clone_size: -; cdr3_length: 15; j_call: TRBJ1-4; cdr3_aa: CASSQGPTLRGKLFF; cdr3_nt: TGCGCCAGCAGCCAAGGGCCGACATTGAGGGGAAAACTGTTTTTT
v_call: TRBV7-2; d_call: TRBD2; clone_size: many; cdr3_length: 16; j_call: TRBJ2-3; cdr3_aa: CASSPVGGGLTDTQYF; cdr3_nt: TGTGCCAGCAGCCCGGTCGGGGGAGGGCTCACAGATACGCAGTATTTT
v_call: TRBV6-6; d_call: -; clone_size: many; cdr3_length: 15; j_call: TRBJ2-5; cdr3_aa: CASSYSWQSRGSQYF; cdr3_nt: TGTGCCAGCAGTTACTCGTGGCAGTCTCGGGGGTCCCAGTACTTC
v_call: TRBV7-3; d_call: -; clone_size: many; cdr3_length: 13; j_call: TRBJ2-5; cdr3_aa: CASSPPGGETQYF; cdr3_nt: TGTGCCAGCAGCCCCCCCGGGGGAGAGACCCAGTACTTC
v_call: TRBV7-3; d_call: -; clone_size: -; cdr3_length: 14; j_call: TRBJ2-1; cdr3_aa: CTSSLGQTYSEQFF; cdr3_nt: TGTACCAGCAGCTTAGGGCAGACCTACAGTGAGCAGTTCTTC
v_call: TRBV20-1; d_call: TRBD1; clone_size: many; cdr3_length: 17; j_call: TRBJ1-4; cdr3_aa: CSADNRDRTTAREKLFF; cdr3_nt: TGCAGTGCTGACAACCGGGACAGGACCACCGCAAGAGAAAAACTGTTTTTT
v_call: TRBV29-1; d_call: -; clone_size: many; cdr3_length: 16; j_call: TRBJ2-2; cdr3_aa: CSVLTYMKENTGELFF; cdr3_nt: TGCAGCGTCCTCACCTACATGAAGGAGAACACCGGGGAGCTGTTTTTT
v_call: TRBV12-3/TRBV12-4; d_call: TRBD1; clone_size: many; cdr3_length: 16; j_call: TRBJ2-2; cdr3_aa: CASSSPGQGSPGELFF; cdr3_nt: TGTGCCAGCAGCAGTCCGGGACAGGGTTCTCCCGGGGAGCTGTTTTTT
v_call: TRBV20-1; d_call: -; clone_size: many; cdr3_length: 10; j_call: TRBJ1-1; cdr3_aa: CSASWGEAFF; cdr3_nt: TGCAGTGCTTCCTGGGGTGAAGCTTTCTTT
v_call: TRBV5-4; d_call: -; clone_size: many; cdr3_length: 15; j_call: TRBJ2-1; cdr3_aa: CASSLARTLGNEQFF; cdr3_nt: TGTGCCAGCAGCTTGGCCAGGACCTTAGGAAATGAGCAGTTCTTC
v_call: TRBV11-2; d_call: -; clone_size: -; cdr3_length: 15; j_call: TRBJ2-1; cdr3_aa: CASSTGAHRREEQFF; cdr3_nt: TGTGCCAGCAGCACGGGGGCTCACAGGCGTGAGGAGCAGTTCTTC
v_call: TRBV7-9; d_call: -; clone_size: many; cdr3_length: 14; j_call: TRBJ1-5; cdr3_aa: CASSQGRKDQPQHF; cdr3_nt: TGTGCCAGCAGCCAAGGGAGGAAGGATCAGCCCCAGCATTTT
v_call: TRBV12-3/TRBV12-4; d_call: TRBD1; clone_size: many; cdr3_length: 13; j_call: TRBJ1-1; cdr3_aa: CASRGPGTAEAFF; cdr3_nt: TGTGCCAGCAGAGGACCCGGGACAGCTGAAGCTTTCTTT
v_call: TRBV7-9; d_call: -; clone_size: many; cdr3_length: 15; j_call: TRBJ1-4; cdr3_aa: CASSFIREANEKLLF; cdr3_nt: TGTGCCAGCAGCTTTATCCGGGAGGCTAATGAAAAACTGCTTTTT
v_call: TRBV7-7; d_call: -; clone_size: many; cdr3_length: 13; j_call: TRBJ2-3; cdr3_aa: CASSLQGTDTQYF; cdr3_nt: TGTGCTAGCAGCCTCCAAGGCACAGATACGCAGTATTTT
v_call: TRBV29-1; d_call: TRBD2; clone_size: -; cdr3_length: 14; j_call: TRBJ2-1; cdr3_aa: CSCLRENSYNEQFF; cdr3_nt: TGCAGCTGTTTGCGGGAGAACAGCTACAATGAGCAGTTCTTC
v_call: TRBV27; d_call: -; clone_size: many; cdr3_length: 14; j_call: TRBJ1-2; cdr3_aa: CASSPSTANYGYTF; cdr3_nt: TGTGCCAGCAGCCCTTCGACAGCTAACTATGGCTACACCTTC
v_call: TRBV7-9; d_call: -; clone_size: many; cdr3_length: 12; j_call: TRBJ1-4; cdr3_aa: CASSSQTRPLFF; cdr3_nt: TGTGCCAGCAGCTCCCAGACCAGGCCGCTGTTTTTT
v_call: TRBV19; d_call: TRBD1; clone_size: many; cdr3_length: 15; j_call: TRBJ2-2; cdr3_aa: CASSSGTGVTGELFF; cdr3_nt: TGTGCCAGTAGTTCCGGGACAGGGGTGACCGGGGAGCTGTTTTTT
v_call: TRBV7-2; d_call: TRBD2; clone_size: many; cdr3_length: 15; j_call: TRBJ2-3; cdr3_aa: CASSDWGGVQDTQYF; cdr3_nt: TGTGCCAGCAGCGATTGGGGGGGAGTTCAGGATACGCAGTATTTT
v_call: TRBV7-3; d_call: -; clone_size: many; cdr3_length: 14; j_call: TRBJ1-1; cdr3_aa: CASSLGPWETEAFF; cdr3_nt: TGTGCCAGCAGCTTAGGCCCTTGGGAGACTGAAGCTTTCTTT
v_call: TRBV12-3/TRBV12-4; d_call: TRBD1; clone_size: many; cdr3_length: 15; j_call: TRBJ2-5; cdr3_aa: CASSFSGTAQETQYF; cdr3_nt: TGTGCCAGCAGTTTCTCCGGGACAGCCCAAGAGACCCAGTACTTC
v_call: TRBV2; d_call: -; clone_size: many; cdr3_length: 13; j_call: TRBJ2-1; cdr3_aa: CASTPSPKGEQFF; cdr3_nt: TGTGCCAGCACCCCTAGTCCTAAGGGTGAGCAGTTCTTC